One and the same sample provided the 19 T cell receptor beta chains below, sequenced in a study of T cell responses to AZD1222 COVID-19 vaccine. Data came from immunoSEQ multiplex PCR; TCRdb stores just in-frame clones and leaves some out. In the table there are about 150,000 clones, about 95% of which are singletons. The sample here was peripheral blood, taken on day 0 of AZD1222 vaccination. These receptors were collected from an adult in good health.

J is TRBJ2-3 and V is TRBV2; 8 nucleotides agree with TRBD2. J was trimmed by 5 bases and V by 8 bases; bases with no gene match: 6. Germline V gene lookup returns CDR1 SNHLY and CDR2 FYNNEI. The CDR3 runs to 13 residues. DNA of the CDR3: TGTGCCAGCGGACGGGCGGGAGGAGATACGCAGTATTTT. Its translation: CASGRAGGDTQYF.

V and J are TRBV2 and TRBJ1-3; TRBD1 matches 7 bases. V lost 7 bases and J lost 4; bases outside the gene matches: 4. In germline, CDR1 is SNHLY, CDR2 FYNNEI. This CDR3 comprises 13 residues. In nucleotides, the CDR3 is TGTGCCAGCAAAGGGACAGTCGGAAACACCATATATTTT. It yields the protein CASKGTVGNTIYF.

The gene calls are TRBV2 and TRBJ1-5; D uncertain. CDR1 and CDR2 (germline): SNHLY, FYNNEI. The CDR3 loop spans 14 amino acids. V was pared by 3 bases and J by 4 bases, with 10 bases between. Here the CDR3 reads CASSDTGRNQPQHF. For the CDR3, the DNA is TGTGCCAGCAGTGACACGGGTAGAAATCAGCCCCAGCATTTT.

The V gene is TRBV5-1, the J gene TRBJ2-2; D is undetermined. Trimming shortened V by 0 bases and J by 2 bases, and 14 bases separated the two germline ends. Germline V gene lookup returns CDR1 SGHRS and CDR2 YFSETQ. The CDR3 totals 17 residues. CDR3 amino acids: CASSLGQSILNTGELFF. For the CDR3, the DNA is TGCGCCAGCAGCTTGGGACAAAGTATCCTAAACACCGGGGAGCTGTTTTTT.

The CDR3 sequence: CASSPGTPSSYTGELFF. DNA for the CDR3: TGCGCCAGCAGCCCAGGGACTCCTAGCAGTTACACCGGGGAGCTGTTTTTT. The genes are TRBV4-3 and TRBJ2-2; D may be TRBD2 (6 bases). This CDR3 is 17 amino acids long. Germline-derived CDR1 and CDR2 are LGHNA and YSLEER. The V end was cut by 4 bases, the J end by 3 bases, with 18 bases between.

The chain joins TRBV6-5 to TRBJ1-4; 9 bases match TRBD1. The CDR3 consists of 16 residues. Losses at the gene ends were 0 bases for V and 7 bases for J; bases not matched to a gene: 6. The germline gives CDR1 MNHEY, CDR2 SVGAGI. The CDR3 here is CASSYSYGTGTEKLFF. The CDR3 DNA sequence: TGTGCCAGCAGTTACTCATATGGGACAGGGACTGAAAAACTGTTTTTT.

The chain joins TRBV6-6 to TRBJ2-5, with 10 nucleotides matching TRBD1. The CDR3 is 15 amino acids. Germline values: CDR1 MNHNY, CDR2 SVGAGI (reference sequence). Trimming removed 4 bases from V and 4 bases from J; junction bases left unmatched: 6. CDR3 protein: CASSSGTGAPETQYF. The CDR3 DNA reads as TGTGCCAGCAGTTCCGGGACAGGGGCCCCAGAGACCCAGTACTTC.

The V call is TRBV7-2, the J call TRBJ1-2; TRBD1 matches 10 bases. V was clipped by 5 bases and J by 4 bases; unmatched bases: 7. CDR3 size: 15 residues. Germline-derived CDR1 and CDR2 are SGHTA and FQGNSA. CDR3 loop: CASSARTGGGYGYTF. DNA of the CDR3: TGTGCCAGCAGCGCCCGGACAGGGGGTGGCTATGGCTACACCTTC.

The chain links TRBV19 to TRBJ2-1; 10 bases map to TRBD2. The CDR3 contains 18 residues. The germline CDR1 and CDR2 sequences are LNHDA and SQIVND (reference sequence). After removal of 1 base from V and 3 bases from J, the junction contained 9 bases not matched to a gene. CDR3: CASSIGVSGRTHYNEQFF. DNA of the CDR3: TGTGCCAGTAGTATAGGTGTTAGCGGGAGGACCCACTACAATGAGCAGTTCTTC.

The V gene is TRBV3-1 (or the pseudogene TRBV3-2), the J gene TRBJ2-7, with D unresolved. The germline V and J ends were trimmed by 1 base and 3 bases, with 10 bases remaining between them. The CDR3 spans 14 residues. The germline CDR1 and CDR2 sequences are LGHDT and YNNKEL (reference sequence). The CDR3 loop is CASSQAEGFYEQYV. DNA of the CDR3: TGTGCCAGCAGCCAAGCAGAAGGATTCTACGAGCAGTACGTC.

This chain joins TRBV6-2 or TRBV6-3 and TRBJ2-4; 8 bases are shared with TRBD2. The CDR3 length is 14 residues. From germline, CDR1 is MNHEY and CDR2 SVGEGT. Trimming removed 5 bases from V and 9 bases from J; junction bases left unmatched: 9. Written as DNA, the CDR3 is TGTGCCAGCAGTCCCGGACTAGCTATCTCCATTCAGTACTTC. Residues: CASSPGLAISIQYF.

In this sample, this clone turned up many times. This sequence joins TRBV4-2 and TRBJ1-2; TRBD1 matches at 9 bases. This CDR3 region has 18 residues. V lost 4 bases to trimming and J lost 6 bases; unmatched junction nucleotides: 18. CDR1 and CDR2 (germline): LGHNA, YNFKEQ. CDR3 bases: TGTGCCAGCAGCCGCACCCCAGGGACAGGGTCCGGAGGCGATGGCTACACCTTC. Encoded protein: CASSRTPGTGSGGDGYTF.

V gene TRBV5-5 combines with J gene TRBJ1-2; tentatively, D is TRBD1 (5 bases). Trimming removed 2 bases from V and 3 bases from J, with 11 bases in between. CDR1 is SGHKS and CDR2 is YYEKEE in the germline V gene (reference sequence). The CDR3 is 14 residues long. The CDR3 region is CASSLSEQDYGYTF. As DNA, the CDR3 is TGTGCCAGCAGCTTATCGGAACAGGACTATGGCTACACCTTC. Full variable domain (outside the CDR3, taken from reference TRBV5-5 and TRBJ1-2): DAGVTQSPTHLIKTRGQQVTLRCSPISGHKSVSWYQQVLGQGPQFIFQYYEKEERGRGNFPDRFSARQFPNYSSELNVNALLLGDSALYLCASSLSEQDYGYTFGSGTRLTVV.

The CDR3 DNA sequence: TGTGCCAGCAGCTTAGGTCCCTATCCTGAGCAGTTCTTC. Its protein is CASSLGPYPEQFF. V usage is TRBV7-9 and J usage is TRBJ2-1; D gene uncertain. Germline loops: CDR1 SEHNR, CDR2 FQNEAQ (reference sequence). The CDR3 consists of 13 residues. V lost 1 base and J 9 bases, leaving 10 bases between the germline ends. The full variable domain, its missing parts supplied by reference TRBV7-9 and TRBJ2-1, is DTGVSQNPRHKITKRGQNVTFRCDPISEHNRLYWYRQTLGQGPEFLTYFQNEAQLEKSRLLSDRFSAERPKGSFSTLEIQRTEQGDSAMYLCASSLGPYPEQFFGPGTRLTVL.

V gene TRBV5-1 combines with J gene TRBJ2-5; D is perhaps TRBD1 or TRBD2 (5 bases each). The V gene lost 5 bases and the J gene lost 4 bases, with 12 bases spanning the gap. The CDR3 length is 13 residues. Germline CDR1 SGHRS, CDR2 YFSETQ. CDR3 in amino acids: CASRWDHRETQYF. CDR3 bases: TGCGCCAGCAGGTGGGACCATAGAGAGACCCAGTACTTC.

The gene calls are TRBV20-1 and TRBJ2-1; possible D gene TRBD1, 5 bases. The CDR3 contains 15 residues. V lost 3 bases to trimming and J lost 4 bases, with 16 bases between them. Looked up from germline, CDR1 is DFQATT and CDR2 is SNEGSKA (reference sequence). For the CDR3, the DNA is TGCAGTGCTAGTTCCCTGGGGCTGGGATACAATGAGCAGTTCTTC. Its protein product is CSASSLGLGYNEQFF.

The CDR3 sequence: CASSQQGEVNQPQHF. CDR3 DNA sequence: TGTGCCAGCTCTCAACAGGGGGAGGTGAATCAGCCCCAGCATTTT. The chain combines TRBV18 with TRBJ1-5, with 8 bases matching TRBD1. Germline CDR1 KGHSH, CDR2 LQKENI. With 6 bases clipped from V and 4 bases from J, the junction kept 8 bases outside the gene matches. The CDR3 loop spans 15 amino acids.

The rearrangement uses TRBV5-1 and TRBJ2-3; D uncertain. Looked up from germline, CDR1 is SGHRS and CDR2 is YFSETQ. The CDR3 has 15 residues. Trimming left V 0 bases short and J 2 bases short, with 10 bases between. CDR3 sequence reads: CASSLADFTTDTQYF. The CDR3 DNA is TGCGCCAGCAGCTTGGCCGACTTTACCACAGATACGCAGTATTTT. Full variable domain (remainder filled in from reference TRBV5-1 and TRBJ2-3): KAGVTQTPRYLIKTRGQQVTLSCSPISGHRSVSWYQQTPGQGLQFLFEYFSETQRNKGNFPGRFSGRQFSNSRSEMNVSTLELGDSALYLCASSLADFTTDTQYFGPGTRLTVL.

The V and J genes are TRBV27 and TRBJ2-3; TRBD2 matches 8 bases. The trim removed 7 bases at V and 5 bases at J, leaving 5 bases unmatched. CDR3 size: 13 residues. Germline values: CDR1 MNHEY, CDR2 SMNVEV (reference sequence). CDR3 residues: CASIGGAGDTQYF. The CDR3 DNA follows: TGTGCCAGCATCGGGGGGGCCGGAGATACGCAGTATTTT.